This entry lists 25 T cell receptor beta chains sequenced from one sample in a study of blood T cell repertoires in COVID-19. This table comes from immunoSEQ multiplex PCR, and its TCRdb copy is limited to in-frame clones, with some not included. The table records roughly 350,000 clones, 87% of them present only once. Sequencing input: peripheral blood. The source of these receptors is a woman aged 50 to 60 with COVID-19, enrolled during active disease.

The rearrangement links TRBV5-1 to TRBJ2-5, with 12 nucleotides matching TRBD2. The V gene end was trimmed by 2 bases and the J gene end by 5 bases; junction bases not matched to a gene: 16. This CDR3 contains 19 residues. Germline lookup yields CDR1 SGHRS and CDR2 YFSETQ. The CDR3 region is CASSFRPSGRAGRSETQYF. CDR3 nucleotide sequence: TGCGCCAGCAGCTTTCGGCCTAGCGGGAGGGCCGGGAGAAGCGAGACCCAGTACTTC.

This clone was found once. This sequence joins TRBV24-1 and TRBJ2-5; 12 positions match TRBD1. Per germline, CDR1 KGHDR and CDR2 SFDVKD. V was pared by 5 bases and J by 2 bases, with 14 bases of the junction left unmatched. This CDR3 comprises 19 residues. The CDR3 DNA reads as TGTGCCACCAGTGGGTGGGGACAGGGGGCGAGGGCCGCACAAGAGACCCAGTACTTC. Translated: CATSGWGQGARAAQETQYF.

This clone appeared once. The V gene is TRBV7-9, the J gene TRBJ2-5; TRBD1 agrees at 11 bases. Trimming cost V 3 bases and J 5 bases; bases outside gene matches: 11. The CDR3 totals 17 residues. Germline CDR1 and CDR2: SEHNR and FQNEAQ (reference sequence). The CDR3 DNA is TGTGCCAGCAGCTTGTCGGGGAGGACAGGGGGCAGGGAGACCCAGTACTTC. It codes for CASSLSGRTGGRETQYF. The full variable domain, its missing parts supplied by reference TRBV7-9 and TRBJ2-5, is DTGVSQNPRHKITKRGQNVTFRCDPISEHNRLYWYRQTLGQGPEFLTYFQNEAQLEKSRLLSDRFSAERPKGSFSTLEIQRTEQGDSAMYLCASSLSGRTGGRETQYFGPGTRLLVL.

The genes are TRBV3-1 (or the pseudogene TRBV3-2) and TRBJ1-1, with no clear D. V gave up 2 bases and J gave up 2 bases, with 6 bases separating them. The CDR3 contains 13 residues. Germline V gene data show CDR1 as LGHDT and CDR2 as YNNKEL (reference sequence). The CDR3 bases are TGTGCCAGCAGCCAATTTCTTAACACTGAAGCTTTCTTT. Amino acids: CASSQFLNTEAFF.

The CDR3 loop is CASTQAQGDSPLHF. CDR3 sequence (DNA): TGTGCCAGCACCCAAGCACAGGGGGATTCACCCCTCCACTTT. J is TRBJ1-6 and V is TRBV6-5, with 8 bases fitting TRBD1. After removal of 7 bases from V and 8 bases from J, the junction contained 7 bases not matched to a gene. The germline gives CDR1 MNHEY, CDR2 SVGAGI. The length of the CDR3 is 14 residues.

V usage is TRBV5-1 and J usage is TRBJ2-1; 11 bases fit TRBD2. The CDR3 covers 16 residues. J gave up 4 bases and V 4 bases, and 7 bases lay outside the gene matches. The germline V gene encodes CDR1 SGHRS and CDR2 YFSETQ. The CDR3 coding sequence is TGCGCCAGCAGCCTACTAGCGGGAGCCTTTTACAATGAGCAGTTCTTC. It specifies CASSLLAGAFYNEQFF. Looking up the rest from reference TRBV5-1 and TRBJ2-1 gives the full variable domain: KAGVTQTPRYLIKTRGQQVTLSCSPISGHRSVSWYQQTPGQGLQFLFEYFSETQRNKGNFPGRFSGRQFSNSRSEMNVSTLELGDSALYLCASSLLAGAFYNEQFFGPGTRLTVL.

The chain combines TRBV7-9 with TRBJ1-1; possible D gene TRBD1, 5 bases. Trimming cost V 1 base and J 4 bases, with 10 bases left between them. Per the germline V gene, CDR1 is SEHNR and CDR2 is FQNEAQ (reference sequence). The CDR3 spans 14 residues. CDR3 sequence: CASSLGGVTTEAFF. The CDR3 nucleotides read TGTGCCAGCAGCTTAGGGGGGGTCACCACTGAAGCTTTCTTT.

The V call is TRBV3-1 (or the pseudogene TRBV3-2), the J call TRBJ2-2, with D possibly TRBD2 on 6 matching bases. Trimming took 0 bases from V and 12 from J, leaving 14 bases between them. CDR1 LGHDT and CDR2 YNNKEL come from the germline V gene (reference sequence). The CDR3 consists of 14 residues. The CDR3 loop reads CASSQDIVRTKLFF. CDR3 DNA: TGTGCCAGCAGCCAAGATATAGTTCGGACTAAGCTGTTTTTT.

The chain has TRBV29-1 and TRBJ1-4, with D unresolved. The V gene's germline CDR1 is SQVTM and CDR2 ANQGSEA. CDR3 length: 13 amino acids. Trimming stripped 6 bases from V and 7 bases from J, with 15 bases between. Written as DNA, the CDR3 is TGCAGCGTGGCGGGAATGGTGGGTGAAAAACTGTTTTTT. Protein: CSVAGMVGEKLFF.

This chain connects TRBV9 to TRBJ2-5, with TRBD2 matching over 8 bases. V trimming: 0 bases; J trimming: 5 bases; junction bases outside the gene matches: 6. The CDR3 runs 15 residues. Germline CDR1 reads SGDLS; CDR2 reads YYNGEE. DNA of the CDR3: TGTGCCAGCAGCGTAGGGGCTAGCGGGCCGGAGACCCAGTACTTC. Its translation: CASSVGASGPETQYF.

J is TRBJ2-1 and V is TRBV6-5, with TRBD2 as a possible D gene (5 bases). The CDR3 covers 13 residues. Germline CDR1 reads MNHEY; CDR2 reads SVGAGI. Trimming removed 8 bases at V and 6 bases at J, with 14 bases between. The CDR3 DNA sequence: TGTGCCAGCTCGAGGGTGATAGCCAATGAGCAGTTCTTC. This sequence encodes CASSRVIANEQFF.

V and J are TRBV10-1 and TRBJ2-3; 11 bases line up with TRBD2. The CDR3 totals 13 residues. V lost 7 bases, J lost 6 bases, and 3 bases stayed unmatched. Looked up from germline, CDR1 is WNHNN and CDR2 is SYGVQD (reference sequence). The chain's CDR3 is CASNLAGGDTQYF. CDR3 bases: TGCGCCAGCAACCTAGCGGGAGGTGATACGCAGTATTTT.

J is TRBJ2-5 and V is TRBV6-5; 9 bases match TRBD1. V lost 6 bases and J lost 3; bases outside the gene matches: 5. Germline values: CDR1 MNHEY, CDR2 SVGAGI. The CDR3 is made up of 14 amino acids. The CDR3 DNA reads TGTGCCAGCAGGAAGGGACAGGGAAAAGAGACCCAGTACTTC. Amino acid sequence: CASRKGQGKETQYF.

The chain has TRBV5-1 and TRBJ1-2; 7 bases line up with TRBD1. Unmatched junction bases numbered 8, after V lost 4 bases and J lost 2 bases. The CDR3 has 15 amino acids. Germline V gene lookup returns CDR1 SGHRS and CDR2 YFSETQ. CDR3 nucleotides: TGCGCCAGCAGCCCCTCTCCGGGACAGAACTATGGCTACACCTTC. Its protein is CASSPSPGQNYGYTF.

V usage is TRBV11-2 and J usage is TRBJ2-7, with 7 bases that match TRBD2. This CDR3 has 14 amino acids. The V gene's germline CDR1 is SGHAT and CDR2 FQNNGV. The ends lost 7 bases at V and 2 bases at J; junction bases unmatched: 8. CDR3 sequence (DNA): TGTGCCAGCACCAAGCGGGATGGAACCTACGAGCAGTACTTC. It specifies CASTKRDGTYEQYF.

The CDR3 DNA sequence: TGTGCCAGTAGTATAATTTGGGCGGACAGGGGGCTCACTGAAGCTTTCTTT. Amino acid sequence: CASSIIWADRGLTEAFF. The genes are TRBV19 and TRBJ1-1; TRBD1 agrees at 11 bases. The germline V gene encodes CDR1 LNHDA and CDR2 SQIVND (reference sequence). The trim removed 2 bases at V and 4 bases at J, leaving 9 bases unmatched. There are 17 residues in the CDR3.

The chain carries TRBV4-1 and TRBJ2-1; the match to TRBD2 covers 14 bases. The germline gives CDR1 MGHRA, CDR2 YSYEKL. The CDR3 runs to 17 residues. The V gene end was trimmed by 4 bases and the J gene end by 5 bases; junction bases not matched to a gene: 7. The CDR3 loop reads CASSLRTSGRPNNEQFF. The DNA for the CDR3 is TGCGCCAGCAGCCTCCGGACTAGCGGGAGGCCAAACAATGAGCAGTTCTTC.

This chain links TRBV6-4 with TRBJ1-1; 9 bases line up with TRBD1. Germline values: CDR1 MRHNA, CDR2 SNTAGT. V gave up 7 bases and J gave up 5 bases; unmatched junction bases: 5. This CDR3 spans 13 amino acids. DNA of the CDR3: TGTGCCAGCACTACCGACAGGGGGACTGAAGCTTTCTTT. Amino acid sequence: CASTTDRGTEAFF.

The genes are TRBV6-6 and TRBJ2-4; 8 bases align to TRBD2. The CDR3 spans 14 residues. Germline CDR1 and CDR2: MNHNY and SVGAGI (reference sequence). V shed 6 bases and J 16 bases; nucleotides not matched to a gene: 17. CDR3 coding DNA: TGTGCCAGCAGCCCCGGGGGGGGTGAATACGCGAACTACTTC. This sequence encodes CASSPGGGEYANYF.

CDR3 DNA: TGTGCCAGCAGCCAAGATGGGGGGGCGATCAATCAGCCCCAGCATTTT. Protein product: CASSQDGGAINQPQHF. The V gene is TRBV14, the J gene TRBJ1-5; maybe TRBD1 (6 bases). Germline V lookup: CDR1 SGHDN, CDR2 FVKESK. This CDR3 region has 16 residues. The ends were cut back, 0 bases at V and 3 bases at J, with 12 bases in the middle. The full variable domain, completed using reference TRBV14 and TRBJ1-5, is EAGVTQFPSHSVIEKGQTVTLRCDPISGHDNLYWYRRVMGKEIKFLLHFVKESKQDESGMPNNRFLAERTGGTYSTLKVQPAELEDSGVYFCASSQDGGAINQPQHFGDGTRLSIL.

The chain combines TRBV19 with TRBJ1-5; D unresolved. Trimming left V 9 bases short and J 0 bases short, with 15 bases between. CDR1 is LNHDA and CDR2 is SQIVND in the germline V gene (reference sequence). CDR3 length equals 15 residues. CDR3 loop: CASNLLGGSNQPQHF. Written as DNA, the CDR3 is TGTGCCAGCAATCTGTTGGGAGGTAGCAATCAGCCCCAGCATTTT.

The rearrangement links TRBV19 to TRBJ2-5, with D perhaps TRBD2 (7 bases). Per germline, CDR1 LNHDA and CDR2 SQIVND (reference sequence). The CDR3 runs to 16 residues. The V and J ends lost 4 bases and 5 bases respectively, with 20 bases between them. CDR3 nucleotides: TGTGCCAGTAGTAGTACGGGCGTTAAGGGGGGGGAGACCCAGTACTTC. As protein: CASSSTGVKGGETQYF.

The rearrangement links TRBV5-6 to TRBJ2-3; TRBD2 matches at 7 bases. With 3 bases clipped from V and 0 bases from J, the junction kept 10 bases outside the gene matches. Germline V gene sequence: CDR1 SGHDT, CDR2 YYEEEE. This CDR3 has 17 amino acids. CDR3 nucleotides: TGTGCCAGCAGCTCTCTAACCCTAGCGGCTAGCACAGATACGCAGTATTTT. This encodes CASSSLTLAASTDTQYF.

The rearrangement uses TRBV18 and TRBJ2-3, with 7 nucleotides matching TRBD2. The CDR3 spans 17 residues. J was trimmed by 0 bases and V by 3 bases; bases with no gene match: 9. Per germline, CDR1 KGHSH and CDR2 LQKENI. The CDR3 sequence is CASSPFFSGGSTDTQYF. The DNA for the CDR3 is TGTGCCAGCTCACCTTTTTTTTCGGGAGGAAGCACAGATACGCAGTATTTT.

The chain has TRBV11-3 and TRBJ1-6; weak D call: TRBD1 (6 bases). This CDR3 has 16 amino acids. V lost 0 bases and J lost 4, with 10 bases in between. CDR1 and CDR2 (germline): SGHNT, YENEEA. CDR3 nucleotide sequence: TGTGCCAGCAGCTTAGACCGGACAGCATATAATTCACCCCTCCACTTT. Translated, it gives CASSLDRTAYNSPLHF.